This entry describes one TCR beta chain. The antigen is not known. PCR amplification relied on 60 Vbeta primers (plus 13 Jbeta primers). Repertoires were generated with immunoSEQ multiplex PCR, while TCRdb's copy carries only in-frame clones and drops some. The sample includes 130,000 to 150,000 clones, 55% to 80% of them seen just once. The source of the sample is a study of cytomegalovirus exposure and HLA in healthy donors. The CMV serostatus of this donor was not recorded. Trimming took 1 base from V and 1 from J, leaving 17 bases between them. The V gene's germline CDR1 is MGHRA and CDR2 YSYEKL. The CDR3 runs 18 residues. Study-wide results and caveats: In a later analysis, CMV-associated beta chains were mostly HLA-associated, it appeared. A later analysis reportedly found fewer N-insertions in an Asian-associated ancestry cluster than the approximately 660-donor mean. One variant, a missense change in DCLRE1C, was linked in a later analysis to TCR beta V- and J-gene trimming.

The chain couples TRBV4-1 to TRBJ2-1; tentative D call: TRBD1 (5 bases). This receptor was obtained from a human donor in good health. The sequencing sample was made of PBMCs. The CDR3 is CASSQAPDNLLSYNEQFF. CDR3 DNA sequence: TGCGCCAGCAGCCAAGCCCCGGACAACCTCCTTTCCTACAATGAGCAGTTCTTC.